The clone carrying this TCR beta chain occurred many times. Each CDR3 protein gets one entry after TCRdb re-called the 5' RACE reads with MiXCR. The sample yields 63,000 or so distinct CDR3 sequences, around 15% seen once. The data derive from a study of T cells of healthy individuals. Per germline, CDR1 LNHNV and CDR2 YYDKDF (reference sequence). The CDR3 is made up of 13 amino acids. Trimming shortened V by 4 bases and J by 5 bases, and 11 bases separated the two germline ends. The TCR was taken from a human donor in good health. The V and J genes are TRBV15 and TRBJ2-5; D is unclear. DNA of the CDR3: TGTGCCACCAGCATGGATCCTAAGGAGACCCAGTACTTC. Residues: CATSMDPKETQYF.